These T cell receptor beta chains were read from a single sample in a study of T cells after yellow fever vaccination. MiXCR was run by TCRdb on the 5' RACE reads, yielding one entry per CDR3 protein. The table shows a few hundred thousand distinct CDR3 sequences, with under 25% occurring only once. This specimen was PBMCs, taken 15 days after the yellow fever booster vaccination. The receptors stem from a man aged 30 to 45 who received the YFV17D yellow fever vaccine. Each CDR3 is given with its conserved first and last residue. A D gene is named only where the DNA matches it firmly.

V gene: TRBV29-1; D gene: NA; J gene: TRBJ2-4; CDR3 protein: CSALREKNIQYF
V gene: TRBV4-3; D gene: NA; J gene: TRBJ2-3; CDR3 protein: CASSQAWGLASGDTQYF
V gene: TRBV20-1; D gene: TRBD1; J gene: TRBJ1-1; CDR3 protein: CRGQGDRAEAFF
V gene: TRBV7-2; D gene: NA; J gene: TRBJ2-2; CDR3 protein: CASSLSSDSGSTGELFF
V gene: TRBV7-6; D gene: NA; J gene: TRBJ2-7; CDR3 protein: CASSFAGTNSYEQYF
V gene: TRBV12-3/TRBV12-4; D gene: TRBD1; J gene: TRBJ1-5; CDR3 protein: CASSPQGARGQPQHF
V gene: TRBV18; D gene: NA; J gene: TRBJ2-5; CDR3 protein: CASSPGRAQETQYF
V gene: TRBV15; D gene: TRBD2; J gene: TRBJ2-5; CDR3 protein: CATRAGLAGWETQYF
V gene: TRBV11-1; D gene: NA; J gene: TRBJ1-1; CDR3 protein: CASSLQTETTEAFF
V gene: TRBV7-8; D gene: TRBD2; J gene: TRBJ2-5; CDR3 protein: CASSLAGLAGQETQYF
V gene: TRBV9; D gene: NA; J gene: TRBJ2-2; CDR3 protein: CASSVGTTGELFF
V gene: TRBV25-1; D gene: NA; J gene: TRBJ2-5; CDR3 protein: CASSERRPETQYF
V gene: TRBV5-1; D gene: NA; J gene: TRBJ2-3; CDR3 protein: CASSLVADTDTQYF
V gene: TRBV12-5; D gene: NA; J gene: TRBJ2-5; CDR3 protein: CASGLESQETQYF
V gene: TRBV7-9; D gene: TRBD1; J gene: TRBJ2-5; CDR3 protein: CASGRTTGATQETQYF
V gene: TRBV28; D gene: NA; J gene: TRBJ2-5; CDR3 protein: CASSLPDFQETQYF
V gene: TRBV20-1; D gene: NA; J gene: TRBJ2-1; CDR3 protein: CSATLRGVGNEQFF
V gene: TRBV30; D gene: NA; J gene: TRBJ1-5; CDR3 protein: CAWSALSGIDQPQHF
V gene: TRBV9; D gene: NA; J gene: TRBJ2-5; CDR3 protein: CASSTHKGTYVETQYF
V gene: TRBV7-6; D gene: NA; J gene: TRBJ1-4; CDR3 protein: CASSFAYEKLFF
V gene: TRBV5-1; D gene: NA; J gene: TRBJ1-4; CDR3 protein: CASSLRPREEKLFF
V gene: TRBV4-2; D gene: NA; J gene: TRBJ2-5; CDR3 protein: CASSQERRDPETQYF
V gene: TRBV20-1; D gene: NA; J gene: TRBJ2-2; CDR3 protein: CSASLGSNTGELFF
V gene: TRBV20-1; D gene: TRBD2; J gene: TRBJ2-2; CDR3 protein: CSAPRPGLDAELFF
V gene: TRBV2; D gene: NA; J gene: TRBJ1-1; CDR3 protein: CASLGAAEAFF
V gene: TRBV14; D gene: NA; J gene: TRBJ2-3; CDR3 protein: CASSQAGGSTDTQYF
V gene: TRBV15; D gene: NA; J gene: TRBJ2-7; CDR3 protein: CATSRDRDSYEQYF
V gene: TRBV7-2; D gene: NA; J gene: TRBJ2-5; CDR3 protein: CASSSDTSETQYF
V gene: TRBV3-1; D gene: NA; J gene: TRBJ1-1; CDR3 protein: CASSQELGRAFF
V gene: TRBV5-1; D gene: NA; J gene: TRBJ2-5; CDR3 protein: CASSYQGQGQETQYF
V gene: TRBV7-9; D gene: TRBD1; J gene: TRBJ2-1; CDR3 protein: CASLTIKDRGAYNEQFF
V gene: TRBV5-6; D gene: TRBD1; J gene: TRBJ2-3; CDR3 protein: CASSFDRGTDTQYF
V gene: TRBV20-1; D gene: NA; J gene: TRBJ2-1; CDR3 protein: CSARGDTSYNEQFF
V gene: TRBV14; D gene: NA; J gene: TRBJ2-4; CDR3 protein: CASSQVAQGIQYF
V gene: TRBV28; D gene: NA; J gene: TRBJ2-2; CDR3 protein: CASGSADRNTGELFF
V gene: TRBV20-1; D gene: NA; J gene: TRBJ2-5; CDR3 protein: CSAVGGETQYF
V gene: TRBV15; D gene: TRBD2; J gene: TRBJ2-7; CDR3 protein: CATSRERTSGRLF
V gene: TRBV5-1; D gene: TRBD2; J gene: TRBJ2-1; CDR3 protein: CASSLKASGGYNEQFF
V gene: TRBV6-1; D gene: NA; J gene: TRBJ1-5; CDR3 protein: CASSHGDTGNSNQPQHF
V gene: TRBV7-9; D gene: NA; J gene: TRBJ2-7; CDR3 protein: CASSSSLGSGQIYEQYF
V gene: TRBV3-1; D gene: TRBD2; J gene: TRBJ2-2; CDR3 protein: CATGLAGENTGELFF
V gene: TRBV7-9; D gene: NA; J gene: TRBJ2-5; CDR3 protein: CASSHGRKGMETQYF
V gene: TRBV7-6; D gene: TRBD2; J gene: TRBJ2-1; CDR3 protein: CASSLAVLAGGNEQFF
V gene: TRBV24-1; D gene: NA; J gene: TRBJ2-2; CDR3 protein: CATRATGNTGELFF
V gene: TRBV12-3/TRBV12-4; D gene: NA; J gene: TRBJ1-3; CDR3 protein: CASSLTVGNTIYF
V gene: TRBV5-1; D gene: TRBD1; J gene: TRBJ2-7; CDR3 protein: CASSLAAPGTGGYEQYF
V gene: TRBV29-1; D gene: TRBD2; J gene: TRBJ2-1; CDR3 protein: CSVTTSGSSNEQFF
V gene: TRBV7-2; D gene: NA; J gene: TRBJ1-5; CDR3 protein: CASSLAGQGEQPQHF
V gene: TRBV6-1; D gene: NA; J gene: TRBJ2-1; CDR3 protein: CASSAARTVNEQFF
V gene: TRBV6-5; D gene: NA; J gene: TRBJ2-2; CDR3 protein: CASSYSYTSSGELFF
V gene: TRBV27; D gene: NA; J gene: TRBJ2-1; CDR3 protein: CASSTRSGTMQFF